This entry is about one T cell receptor (beta chain). The data were obtained in a study of blood T cell repertoires in COVID-19. Across the whole study: Sources were T cells, B-cell-depleted T cells, or PBMCs; the material itself was cDNA or gDNA.

The age range of participants was roughly 18 to 90 years, with residence in about two dozen US areas. Sequenced by immunoSEQ multiplex PCR; TCRdb stores in-frame clones only, minus some. This sample carries about 310,000 clones, roughly 91% of them seen once, and the ten largest clones take roughly a tenth. This clonotype was sampled from a woman aged 25 to 39 who had recovered from COVID-19. Source material: PBMCs or T cells enriched from blood (not recorded which).

The CDR3 sequence is CASSSGLVRVYF. CDR3 sequence (DNA): TGTGCCAGCAGTTCTGGACTAGTGCGGGTGTATTTT. The chain couples TRBV7-9 to TRBJ2-3; 7 bases map to TRBD2. This CDR3 is 12 amino acids long. The germline gives CDR1 SEHNR, CDR2 FQNEAQ (reference sequence). The V and J ends lost 6 bases and 14 bases, in that order; junction bases with no gene match: 11. Full variable domain (outside the CDR3, taken from reference TRBV7-9 and TRBJ2-3): DTGVSQNPRHKITKRGQNVTFRCDPISEHNRLYWYRQTLGQGPEFLTYFQNEAQLEKSRLLSDRFSAERPKGSFSTLEIQRTEQGDSAMYLCASSSGLVRVYFGPGTRLTVL.